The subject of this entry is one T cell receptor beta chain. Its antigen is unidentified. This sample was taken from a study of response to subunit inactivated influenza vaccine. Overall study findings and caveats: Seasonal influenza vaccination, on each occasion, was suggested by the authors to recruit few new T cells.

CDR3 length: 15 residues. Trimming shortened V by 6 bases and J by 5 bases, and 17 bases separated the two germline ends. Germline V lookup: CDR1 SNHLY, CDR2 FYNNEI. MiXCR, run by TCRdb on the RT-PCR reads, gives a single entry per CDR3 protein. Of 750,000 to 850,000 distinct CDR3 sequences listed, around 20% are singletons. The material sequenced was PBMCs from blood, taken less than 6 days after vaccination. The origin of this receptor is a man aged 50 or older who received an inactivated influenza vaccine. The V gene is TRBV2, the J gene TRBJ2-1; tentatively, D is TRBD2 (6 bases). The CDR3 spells CASSPGPGGNNEQFF. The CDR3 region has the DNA TGTGCCAGCAGCCCCGGCCCCGGGGGTAACAATGAGCAGTTCTTC.